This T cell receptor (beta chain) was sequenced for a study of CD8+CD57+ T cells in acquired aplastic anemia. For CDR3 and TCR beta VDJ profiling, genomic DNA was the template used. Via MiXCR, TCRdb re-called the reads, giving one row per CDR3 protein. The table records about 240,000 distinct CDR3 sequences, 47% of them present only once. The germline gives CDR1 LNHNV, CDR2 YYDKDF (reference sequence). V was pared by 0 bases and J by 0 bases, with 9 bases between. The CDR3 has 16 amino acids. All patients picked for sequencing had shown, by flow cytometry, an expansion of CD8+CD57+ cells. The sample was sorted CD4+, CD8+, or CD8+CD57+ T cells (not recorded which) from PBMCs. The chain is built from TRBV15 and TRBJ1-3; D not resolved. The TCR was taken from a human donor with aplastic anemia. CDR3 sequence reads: CATSRDPHSSGNTIYF. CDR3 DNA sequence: TGTGCCACCAGCAGAGATCCCCATAGCTCTGGAAACACCATATATTTT.